A selection of T cell receptor beta chains follows, all from one sample in a study of T cells expressing NK-cell markers. TCRdb derives one entry per CDR3 protein from the 5' RACE reads, leaving out DNA. Here the sample table reports roughly 380,000 distinct CDR3 sequences. The sample comprised blood T cells: a sorted CD56 or NKG2C T cell subset, CD4+ or CD8+ T cells, or bulk PBMC T cells (not recorded which). The receptor set was obtained from a man aged 18-69 years in good health. Both conserved end residues are part of each CDR3.

TRBV5-1	TRBJ2-5	CASSFLSQRSETQYF
TRBV12-3/TRBV12-4	TRBJ2-1	CASRLGGQVAVNEQFF
TRBV5-1	TRBJ2-3	CASSSQSGGSTDTQYF
TRBV20-1	TRBJ2-7	CSARDARMWSGQYF
TRBV2	TRBJ2-7	CASSEGGTGYNEQYF
TRBV7-3	TRBJ2-1	CASSLNYPGQGAISEQFF
TRBV28	TRBJ2-2	CASSLGPTPNTGELFF
TRBV3-1	TRBJ1-6	CASSPGTGPNSPLHF
TRBV6-5	TRBJ2-7	CASSYSIGTIYEQYF
TRBV7-6	TRBJ1-6	CASSRKTGEGSPLHF
TRBV25-1	TRBJ1-2	CASSARPSDYGYTF